This TCR beta chain was sequenced during a study of shared clonotypes between healthy human individuals. Study results and limitations: In general, naive subsets displayed greater estimated richness than memory subsets did. Read depth was anticipated to influence clonotype sharing among donors.

A word on this clone: Antigen specificity is unknown.

The authors ran the assay at deep level. Using immunoSEQ multiplex PCR, the repertoire was profiled, and TCRdb retains in-frame clones only, with some absent. The sample includes roughly 2.6 million clones, approximately 94% of them seen just once. The V and J ends lost 4 bases and 4 bases respectively, with 21 bases between them. This CDR3 is 16 amino acids long. Looked up from germline, CDR1 is SGHNT and CDR2 is YYREEE (reference sequence). This chain uses TRBV5-4 with TRBJ2-7; D may be TRBD2 (6 bases). Sample: naive CD4+ T cells sorted from blood. The subset is: CD45RA+ positively selected. The receptor was isolated from a man aged 18 to 30 in good health. Written as DNA, the CDR3 is TGTGCCAGCAGCCCGCCGGGCGGGGCTCTGGGTTACGAGCAGTACTTC. Encoded protein: CASSPPGGALGYEQYF.